This TCR beta chain was captured in a study of beta chain features in type 1 diabetes. Comment on this clone: Its antigen remains unknown.

What was sequenced were expressed TCRB transcripts, since all of the isolated RNA had been reverse transcribed. Libraries were prepared by immunoSEQ multiplex PCR; TCRdb keeps only in-frame clonotypes and omits some of them. The table shows about 450,000 clones, with approximately 10% occurring only once. Study-level findings and limits: Type 1 diabetes patients showed fewer insertions and more deletions at VDJ junctions. For Type 1 diabetes patients, all four CD4+ subsets carried TCRB CDR3s that were moderately but significantly shorter.

The CDR3 extends over 9 amino acids. Germline V gene lookup returns CDR1 SNHLY and CDR2 FYNNEI. V shed 10 bases and J shed 5 bases, with 5 bases lying between them. The chain links TRBV2 to TRBJ2-5; no firm D call. The source of this sequence is a young woman in good health. The sample was naive CD4+ T cells from blood. CDR3 region: CAIGETQYF. DNA for the CDR3: TGTGCCATCGGGGAGACCCAGTACTTC.